This T cell receptor beta chain was obtained from a study of CXCR3-negative and CXCR3-positive naive CD8 T cells. The TRB libraries of cDNA were built by UMI-labeled 5' RACE. TCRdb processed the 5' RACE reads again and assigns one entry to each CDR3 protein, with no DNA. The sample is made up of fewer than 140,000 distinct CDR3 sequences, and the top ten hold roughly 0.4% of it. To note about this clonotype: Antigen unknown.

Study-level findings and limits: Naive cells positive for CXCR3 carried more hydrophobic TRB CDR3s than CXCR3-negative ones.

The CDR3 loop spans 16 amino acids. Germline lookup yields CDR1 SGHTA and CDR2 FQGNSA. The sample comprised naive CXCR3+ CD8+ T cells from blood. Subset defined: CD45RO-CCR7+CD27+CD95- naive CD8+ T cells expressing CXCR3 (TNR3+). The chain couples TRBV7-2 to TRBJ2-7. The TCR originated in a human donor in good health. Some clones in this sample may be carry-over from other donors' samples. This CDR3 reads CASSLISSTSSYEQYF.